The source of this T cell receptor (beta chain) is a study of T cell responses to AZD1222 COVID-19 vaccine. About the research overall: Second-dose recipients at about 4 or about 12 weeks were treated as one pooled group. Overall study results and limits: Clonal diversity was possibly underestimated; the donors were predominantly white British and more often female.

The repertoire was sequenced with immunoSEQ multiplex PCR; TCRdb's copy has only in-frame clones and lacks some. The sample records 150,000 to 180,000 clones, around nine tenths being singletons. Germline loops: CDR1 SGHDT, CDR2 YYEEEE. Between the trimmed V and J ends, which lost 3 bases and 7 bases, there was a span of 11 bases. CDR3 size: 13 residues. As regards this clone: No antigen is known for it.

The sequence derives from an adult in good health. Sample: peripheral blood, taken on day 0 of AZD1222 vaccination. This chain links TRBV5-6 with TRBJ2-1, with D maybe TRBD1 (6 bases). Here the CDR3 reads CASSSDRKNEQFF. CDR3 sequence (DNA): TGTGCCAGCAGCTCCGACAGGAAGAATGAGCAGTTCTTC.